What follows are 5 T cell receptor beta chains derived from one specimen sequenced in a study of OX40 agonist ivuxolimab in advanced cancers. The repertoire was sequenced with immunoSEQ multiplex PCR; TCRdb's copy has only in-frame clones and lacks some. The sample shows some 87,000 clones, 90% of them seen only once. The input for sequencing was CD4+ or CD8+ T cells sorted from blood, taken in a trial of the OX40 agonist ivuxolimab. The receptors shown here come from an adult with an advanced solid tumor such as melanoma, head and neck, liver or kidney cancer.

V is TRBV9 and J is TRBJ1-3; a possible D gene is TRBD1 (5 bases). This CDR3 spans 14 amino acids. Per the germline V gene, CDR1 is SGDLS and CDR2 is YYNGEE. V shed 0 bases and J shed 8 bases, with 12 bases lying between them. The CDR3 sequence is CASSVGGVSDTIYF. Written as DNA, the CDR3 is TGTGCCAGCAGCGTAGGAGGGGTTTCGGACACCATATATTTT. The entire variable domain, with the rest obtained from reference TRBV9 and TRBJ1-3, is as follows: DSGVTQTPKHLITATGQRVTLRCSPRSGDLSVYWYQQSLDQGLQFLIQYYNGEERAKGNILERFSAQQFPDLHSELNLSSLELGDSALYFCASSVGGVSDTIYFGEGSWLTVV.

This sequence joins TRBV4-1 and TRBJ2-1, with 11 bases that match TRBD2. The ends lost 2 bases at V and 5 bases at J; junction bases unmatched: 8. Looked up from germline, CDR1 is MGHRA and CDR2 is YSYEKL. This CDR3 region has 17 residues. CDR3 residues: CASSQRGGLADDNEQFF. The DNA of the CDR3 is TGCGCCAGCAGCCAAAGGGGGGGACTAGCGGACGACAATGAGCAGTTCTTC.

The V call is TRBV29-1, the J call TRBJ2-7, with 9 bases lining up with TRBD1. CDR1 is SQVTM and CDR2 is ANQGSEA in the germline V gene. J gave up 5 bases and V 5 bases, and 4 bases lay outside the gene matches. The CDR3 is made up of 12 amino acids. The CDR3 protein is CSVQTGGDEQYF. The CDR3 nucleotides are TGCAGCGTTCAAACAGGGGGCGACGAGCAGTACTTC.

This clone is a singleton in its sample. The chain has TRBV4-1 and TRBJ2-1; the match to TRBD2 covers 11 bases. Trimming removed 1 base from V and 4 bases from J; junction bases left unmatched: 3. The CDR3 runs to 16 residues. From germline, CDR1 is MGHRA and CDR2 YSYEKL. The DNA of the CDR3 is TGCGCCAGCAGCCAAGGACTAGCGGGAAGATACAATGAGCAGTTCTTC. Translating it yields CASSQGLAGRYNEQFF.

The sample holds one count of this clone. The chain is built from TRBV11-3 and TRBJ2-3; 14 nucleotides line up with TRBD2. The CDR3 sequence is 17 residues long. The trim removed 6 bases at V and 2 bases at J, leaving 7 bases unmatched. From germline, CDR1 is SGHNT and CDR2 YENEEA. The CDR3 DNA reads as TGTGCCAGCAGTCGCGGACTAGCGGGAGGCATCACAGATACGCAGTATTTT. Protein: CASSRGLAGGITDTQYF.